The clone carrying this T cell receptor (beta chain) was observed a handful of times. The germline V gene encodes CDR1 SNHLY and CDR2 FYNNEI. The length of the CDR3 is 10 residues. The V and J ends lost 7 bases and 4 bases respectively, with 3 bases between them. These data are taken from a study of pediatric ulcerative colitis. The rectum was sampled with one to two pinch biopsies at colonoscopy. Clones were read by immunoSEQ multiplex PCR, and TCRdb kept only the in-frame ones, dropping some. Among more than 15,000 clones listed, about two thirds were seen once. The sequencing sample was made of gut tissue. This clonotype was sampled from a girl between 10 and 17 years old with moderate ulcerative colitis. The chain uses TRBV2 and TRBJ2-3; no clear D. The CDR3 bases are TGTGCCAGCACGGCAGATACGCAGTATTTT. Its protein product is CASTADTQYF.